A single T cell receptor (beta chain) is shown here with its context. This sample is part of a study of blood T cells in healthy people across ages. PCR was performed a second time for roughly 7 to 11 cycles using a sample-barcoded 5' primer and a J-beta primer mix. Each cDNA molecule was tagged by a template-switch adaptor that had 12 random nucleotides. Each CDR3 protein is one row after TCRdb ran MiXCR on the 5' RACE reads. The repertoire holds 1.5 million or so distinct CDR3 sequences, with about 45% as singletons. The CDR3 has 16 residues. V lost 4 bases, J lost 0 bases, and 10 bases lay in between.

This TCR was recovered from a woman aged 18-29 years in good health. V is TRBV12-3 or TRBV12-4 and J is TRBJ2-6; D remains ambiguous. Source material: blood. The CDR3 reads CASSSRRTSGANVLTF. The DNA of the CDR3 is TGTGCCAGCAGTTCCCGACGTACCTCTGGGGCCAACGTCCTGACTTTC.